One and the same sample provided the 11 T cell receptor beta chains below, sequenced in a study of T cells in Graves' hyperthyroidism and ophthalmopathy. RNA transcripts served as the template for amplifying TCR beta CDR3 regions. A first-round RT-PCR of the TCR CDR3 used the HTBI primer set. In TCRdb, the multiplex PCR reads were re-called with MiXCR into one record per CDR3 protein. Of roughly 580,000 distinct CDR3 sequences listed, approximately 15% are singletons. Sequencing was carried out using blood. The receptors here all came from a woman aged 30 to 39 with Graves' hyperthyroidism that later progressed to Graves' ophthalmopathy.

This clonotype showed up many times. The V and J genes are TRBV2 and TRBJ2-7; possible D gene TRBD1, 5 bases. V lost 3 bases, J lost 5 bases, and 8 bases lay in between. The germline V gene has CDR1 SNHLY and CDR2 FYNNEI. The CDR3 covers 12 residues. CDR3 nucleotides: TGTGCCAGCAGTGACAGGGTCCACGAGCAGTACTTC. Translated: CASSDRVHEQYF.

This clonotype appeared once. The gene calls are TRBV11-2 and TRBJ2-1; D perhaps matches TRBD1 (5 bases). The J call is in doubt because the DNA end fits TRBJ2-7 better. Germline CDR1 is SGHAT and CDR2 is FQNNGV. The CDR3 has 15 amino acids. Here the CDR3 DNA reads TGTGCCAGCAGCTTACTGCAGGGCCCTACCTACGAGCAGTACTTC. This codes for CASSLLQGPTYEQYF.

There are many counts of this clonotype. In DNA, the CDR3 is TGTGCCAGCAGCTTACTCGACAGGGGAAGCTATGGCTACACCTTC. As protein: CASSLLDRGSYGYTF. The V gene is TRBV7-2, the J gene TRBJ1-2, with 8 bases identical to TRBD1. Germline assignment: CDR1 SGHTA and CDR2 FQGNSA. The CDR3 extends over 15 amino acids. The trim removed 2 bases at V and 4 bases at J, leaving 6 bases unmatched.

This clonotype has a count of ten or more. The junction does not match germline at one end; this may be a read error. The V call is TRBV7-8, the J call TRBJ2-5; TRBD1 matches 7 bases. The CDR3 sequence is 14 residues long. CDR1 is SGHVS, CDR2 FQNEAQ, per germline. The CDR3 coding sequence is TGTGCCAGCAGCTTAGACAGGGGACAAGGGACCCAGTACTTC. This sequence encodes CASSLDRGQGTQYF.

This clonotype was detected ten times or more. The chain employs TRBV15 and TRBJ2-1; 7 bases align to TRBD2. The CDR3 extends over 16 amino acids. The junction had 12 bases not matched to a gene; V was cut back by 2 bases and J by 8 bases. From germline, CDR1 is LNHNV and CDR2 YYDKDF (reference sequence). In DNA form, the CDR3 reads TGTGCCACCAGCAGAAGGCTCGGACTAGGTGGCGATGAGCAGTTCTTC. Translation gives CATSRRLGLGGDEQFF.

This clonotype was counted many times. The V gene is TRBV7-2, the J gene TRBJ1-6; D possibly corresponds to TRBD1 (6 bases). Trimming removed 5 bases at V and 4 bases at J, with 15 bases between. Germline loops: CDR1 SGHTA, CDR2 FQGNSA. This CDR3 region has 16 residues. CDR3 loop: CASSPGGYLYNSPLHF. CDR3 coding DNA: TGTGCCAGCAGCCCCGGGGGCTACCTTTATAATTCACCCCTCCACTTT.

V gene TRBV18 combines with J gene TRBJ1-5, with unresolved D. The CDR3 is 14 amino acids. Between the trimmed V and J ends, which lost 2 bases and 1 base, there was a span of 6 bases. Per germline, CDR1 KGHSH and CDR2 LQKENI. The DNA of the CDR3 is TGTGCCAGCTCACCAGCTAAGAGCAATCAGCCCCAGCATTTT. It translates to CASSPAKSNQPQHF.

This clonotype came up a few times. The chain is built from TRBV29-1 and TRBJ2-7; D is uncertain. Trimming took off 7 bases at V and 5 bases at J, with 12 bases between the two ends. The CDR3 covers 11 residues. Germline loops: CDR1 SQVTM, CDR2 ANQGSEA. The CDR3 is CSAAILNEQYF. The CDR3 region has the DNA TGCAGCGCTGCCATCCTGAACGAGCAGTACTTC.

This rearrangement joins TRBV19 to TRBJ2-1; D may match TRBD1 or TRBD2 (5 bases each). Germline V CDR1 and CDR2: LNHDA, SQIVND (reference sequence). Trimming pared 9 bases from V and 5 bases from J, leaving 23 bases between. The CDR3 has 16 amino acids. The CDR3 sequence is CASQVFGLGRNNEQFF. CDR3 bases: TGTGCCAGCCAAGTATTTGGCCTGGGACGAAACAATGAGCAGTTCTTC.

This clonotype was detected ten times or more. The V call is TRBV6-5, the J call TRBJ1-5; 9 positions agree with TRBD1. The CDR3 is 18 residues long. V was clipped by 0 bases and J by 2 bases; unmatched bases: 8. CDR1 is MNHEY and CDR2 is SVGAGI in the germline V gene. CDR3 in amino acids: CASSYSPPGQGGNQPQHF. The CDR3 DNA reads TGTGCCAGCAGTTACTCCCCGCCGGGACAGGGAGGCAATCAGCCCCAGCATTTT.

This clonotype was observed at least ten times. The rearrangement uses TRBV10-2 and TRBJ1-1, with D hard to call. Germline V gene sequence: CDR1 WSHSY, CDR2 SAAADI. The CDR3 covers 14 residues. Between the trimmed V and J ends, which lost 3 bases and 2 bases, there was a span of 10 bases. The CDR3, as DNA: TGCGCCAGCAGTGACAGCCTAGAAAACACTGAAGCTTTCTTT. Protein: CASSDSLENTEAFF.